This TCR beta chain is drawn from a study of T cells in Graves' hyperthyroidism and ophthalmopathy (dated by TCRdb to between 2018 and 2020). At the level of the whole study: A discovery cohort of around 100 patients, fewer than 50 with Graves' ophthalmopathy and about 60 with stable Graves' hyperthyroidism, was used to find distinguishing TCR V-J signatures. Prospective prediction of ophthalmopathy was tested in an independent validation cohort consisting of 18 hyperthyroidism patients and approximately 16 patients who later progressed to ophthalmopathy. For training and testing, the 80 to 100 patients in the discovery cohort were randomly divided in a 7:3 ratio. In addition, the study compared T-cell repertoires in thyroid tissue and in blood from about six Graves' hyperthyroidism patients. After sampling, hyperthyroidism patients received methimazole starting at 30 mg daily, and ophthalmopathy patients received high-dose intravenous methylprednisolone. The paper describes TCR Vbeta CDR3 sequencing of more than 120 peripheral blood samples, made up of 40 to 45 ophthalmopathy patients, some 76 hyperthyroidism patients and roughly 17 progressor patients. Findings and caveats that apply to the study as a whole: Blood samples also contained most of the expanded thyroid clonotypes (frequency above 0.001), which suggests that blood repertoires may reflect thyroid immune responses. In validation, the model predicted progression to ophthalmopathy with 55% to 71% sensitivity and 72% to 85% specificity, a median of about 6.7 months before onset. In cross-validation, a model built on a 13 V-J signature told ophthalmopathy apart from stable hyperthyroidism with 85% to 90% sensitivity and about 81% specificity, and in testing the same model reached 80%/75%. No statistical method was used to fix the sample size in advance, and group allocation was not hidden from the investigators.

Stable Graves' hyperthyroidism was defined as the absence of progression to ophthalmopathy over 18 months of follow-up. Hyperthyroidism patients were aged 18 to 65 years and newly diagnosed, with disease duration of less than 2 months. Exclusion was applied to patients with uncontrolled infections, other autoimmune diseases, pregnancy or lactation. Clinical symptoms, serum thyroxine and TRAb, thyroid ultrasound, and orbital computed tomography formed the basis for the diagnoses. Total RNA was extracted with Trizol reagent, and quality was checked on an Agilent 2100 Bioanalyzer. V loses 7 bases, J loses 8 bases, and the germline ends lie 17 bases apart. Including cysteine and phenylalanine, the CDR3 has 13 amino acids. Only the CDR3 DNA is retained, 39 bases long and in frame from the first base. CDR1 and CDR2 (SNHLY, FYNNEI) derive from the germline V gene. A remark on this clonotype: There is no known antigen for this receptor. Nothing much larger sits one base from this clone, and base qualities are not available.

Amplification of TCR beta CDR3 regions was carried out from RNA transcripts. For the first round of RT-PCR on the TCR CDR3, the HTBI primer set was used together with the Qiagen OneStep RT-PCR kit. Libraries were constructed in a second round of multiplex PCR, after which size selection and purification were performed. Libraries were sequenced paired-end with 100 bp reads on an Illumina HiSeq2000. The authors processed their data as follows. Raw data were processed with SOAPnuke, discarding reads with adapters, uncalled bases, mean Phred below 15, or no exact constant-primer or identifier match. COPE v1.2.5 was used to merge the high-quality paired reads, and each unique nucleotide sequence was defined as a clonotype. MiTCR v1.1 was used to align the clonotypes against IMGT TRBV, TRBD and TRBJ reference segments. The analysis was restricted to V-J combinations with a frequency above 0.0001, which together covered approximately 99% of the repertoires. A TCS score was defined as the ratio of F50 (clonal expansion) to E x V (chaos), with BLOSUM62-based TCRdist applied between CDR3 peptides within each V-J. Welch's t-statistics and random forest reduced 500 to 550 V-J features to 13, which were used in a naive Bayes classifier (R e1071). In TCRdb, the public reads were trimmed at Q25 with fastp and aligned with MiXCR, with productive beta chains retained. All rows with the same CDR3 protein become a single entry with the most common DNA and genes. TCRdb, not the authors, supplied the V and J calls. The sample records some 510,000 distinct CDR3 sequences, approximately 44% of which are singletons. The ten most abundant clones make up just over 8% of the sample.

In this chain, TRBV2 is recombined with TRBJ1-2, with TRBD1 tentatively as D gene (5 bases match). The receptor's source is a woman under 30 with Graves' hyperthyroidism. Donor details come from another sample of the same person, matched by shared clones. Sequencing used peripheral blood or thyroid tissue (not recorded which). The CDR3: CASTLGPGRGYTF. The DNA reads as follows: TGTGCCAGCACCCTAGGGCCAGGGCGCGGCTACACCTTC.